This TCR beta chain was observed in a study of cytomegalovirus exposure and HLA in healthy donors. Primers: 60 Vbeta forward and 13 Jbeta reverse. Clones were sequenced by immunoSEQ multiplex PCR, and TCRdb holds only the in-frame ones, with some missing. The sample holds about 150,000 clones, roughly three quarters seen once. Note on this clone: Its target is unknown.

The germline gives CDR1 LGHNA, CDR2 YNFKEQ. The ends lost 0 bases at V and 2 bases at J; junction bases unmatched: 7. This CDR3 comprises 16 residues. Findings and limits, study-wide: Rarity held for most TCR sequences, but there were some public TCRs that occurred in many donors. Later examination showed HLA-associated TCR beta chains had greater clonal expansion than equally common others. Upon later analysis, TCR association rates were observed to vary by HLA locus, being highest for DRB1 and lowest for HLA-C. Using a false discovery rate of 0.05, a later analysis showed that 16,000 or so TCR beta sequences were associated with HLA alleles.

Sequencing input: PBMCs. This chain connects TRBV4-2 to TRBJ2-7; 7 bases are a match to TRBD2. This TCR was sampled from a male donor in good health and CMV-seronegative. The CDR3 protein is CASSQDSTSDPYEQYF. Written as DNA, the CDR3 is TGTGCCAGCAGCCAAGATTCCACTAGCGACCCCTACGAGCAGTACTTC.